These 7 T cell receptor beta chains share one sample of origin, sequenced in a study of blood T cells in healthy people across ages. Next came a second PCR, run for 7 to 11 cycles, which used a sample-barcoded 5' primer along with a J-beta primer mix. TCRdb independently ran MiXCR on the 5' RACE reads; one entry per CDR3 protein. The sample records over 950,000 distinct CDR3 sequences, 35% to 40% being singletons. The sequenced sample consisted of blood. The source of these receptors is a man aged 18 to 29 in good health.

V usage is TRBV19 and J usage is TRBJ2-7; 8 nucleotides match TRBD1. Germline CDR1 LNHDA, CDR2 SQIVND (reference sequence). V was pared by 1 base and J by 9 bases, with 11 bases of the junction left unmatched. This CDR3 spans 15 amino acids. This chain's CDR3 is CASSIGDRTYNGQYF. CDR3 in DNA: TGTGCCAGTAGTATAGGGGACAGGACCTACAATGGGCAGTACTTC.

The chain uses TRBV20-1 and TRBJ1-5, with a possible D match to TRBD1 (5 bases). The CDR3 has 14 amino acids. The ends were cut back, 6 bases at V and 5 bases at J, with 17 bases in the middle. Germline V CDR1 and CDR2: DFQATT, SNEGSKA (reference sequence). The CDR3 region is CSASGTERHQPQHF. In DNA, the CDR3 is TGCAGTGCGTCTGGGACCGAGAGGCATCAGCCCCAGCATTTT.

This clonotype was detected a few times. The rearrangement joins TRBV5-1 to TRBJ1-1; a weak D match, TRBD1 (5 bases). The CDR3 consists of 15 residues. CDR1 is SGHRS, CDR2 YFSETQ, per germline. Trimming pared 0 bases from V and 3 bases from J, leaving 12 bases between. The chain's CDR3 is CASSLAPEGYTEAFF. The DNA for the CDR3 is TGCGCCAGCAGCTTGGCCCCGGAGGGGTACACTGAAGCTTTCTTT.

V is TRBV4-3 and J is TRBJ2-3; D gene unclear. This CDR3 has 15 residues. Germline assignment: CDR1 LGHNA and CDR2 YSLEER. The V and J ends lost 0 bases and 2 bases respectively, with 9 bases between them. The CDR3, as DNA: TGCGCCAGCAGCCAAGATGACACCTTCACAGATACGCAGTATTTT. Protein product: CASSQDDTFTDTQYF.

This clonotype was detected many times. The V call is TRBV5-1, the J call TRBJ2-3; TRBD1 aligns across 8 bases. The CDR3 extends over 15 amino acids. CDR1 and CDR2 (germline): SGHRS, YFSETQ. Unmatched junction bases numbered 2, after V lost 0 bases and J lost 2 bases. This chain's CDR3 is CASSLGQGNTDTQYF. CDR3 DNA sequence: TGCGCCAGCAGCTTGGGACAGGGGAACACAGATACGCAGTATTTT.

The V and J genes are TRBV20-1 and TRBJ1-5; 10 bases align to TRBD1. CDR3 length: 14 amino acids. Germline assignment: CDR1 DFQATT and CDR2 SNEGSKA (reference sequence). With V trimmed by 5 bases and J by 7 bases, 8 bases remained unmatched. The CDR3 DNA reads as TGCAGTGCTTTAAGACAGGGGGCGAACCAGCCCCAGCATTTT. Its protein product is CSALRQGANQPQHF.

The chain carries TRBV7-9 and TRBJ1-5; 9 bases align to TRBD1. The V and J ends lost 4 bases and 4 bases, in that order; junction bases with no gene match: 5. The germline gives CDR1 SEHNR, CDR2 FQNEAQ (reference sequence). The CDR3 runs to 15 residues. The DNA of the CDR3 is TGTGCCAGCAGCTCTTGGGACAGGGCTAATCAGCCCCAGCATTTT. It yields the protein CASSSWDRANQPQHF.